The 5 T cell receptor beta chains below were found in one sample sequenced in a study of cytomegalovirus exposure and HLA in healthy donors. PCR was performed using 60 Vbeta and 13 Jbeta primers. Assay: immunoSEQ multiplex PCR; the TCRdb copy retains only in-frame clones and omits some. The table includes more than 95,000 clones, under 85% detected once. Sequenced input: PBMCs. The receptors shown here come from a woman under 30 in good health and CMV-seronegative.

The chain carries TRBV9 and TRBJ1-2; 10 bases fit TRBD1. V lost 4 bases and J lost 1; bases outside the gene matches: 4. Germline V gene sequence: CDR1 SGDLS, CDR2 YYNGEE. This CDR3 is built from 15 residues. CDR3 DNA sequence: TGTGCCAGCAGCCCCCGGACAGGGGGTAACTATGGCTACACCTTC. Protein sequence: CASSPRTGGNYGYTF. Full variable domain (missing parts from reference TRBV9 and TRBJ1-2): DSGVTQTPKHLITATGQRVTLRCSPRSGDLSVYWYQQSLDQGLQFLIQYYNGEERAKGNILERFSAQQFPDLHSELNLSSLELGDSALYFCASSPRTGGNYGYTFGSGTRLTVV.

The chain uses TRBV11-3 and TRBJ1-1; the D is unclear. V was clipped by 3 bases and J by 0 bases, with 5 bases between them. Germline V gene lookup returns CDR1 SGHNT and CDR2 YENEEA. This CDR3 region has 13 residues. The DNA for the CDR3 is TGTGCCAGCAGCTTTTCTATGAACACTGAAGCTTTCTTT. Its protein is CASSFSMNTEAFF.

A single count supports this clone. The CDR3 DNA reads TGTGCCAGTAGTATTGGCCTGGCAGAAGCTTTCTTT. This sequence encodes CASSIGLAEAFF. J is TRBJ1-1 and V is TRBV19; no definite D call. V was trimmed by 3 bases and J by 8 bases, leaving 10 bases between them. The CDR3 spans 12 residues. Germline V gene sequence: CDR1 LNHDA, CDR2 SQIVND (reference sequence).

This clone was observed a single time. The chain employs TRBV19 and TRBJ1-3; the match to TRBD1 covers 7 bases. This CDR3 comprises 16 residues. Germline V CDR1 and CDR2: LNHDA, SQIVND (reference sequence). Trimming at V came to 5 bases and at J to 3 bases, leaving 10 bases not matched to a gene. The CDR3 bases are TGTGCCAGTAGTCCGCGGTGGAGGGGGCATGGAAACACCATATATTTT. Translated, it gives CASSPRWRGHGNTIYF.

The chain links TRBV10-3 to TRBJ2-1; possibly TRBD1 for D (7 bases). The CDR3 consists of 13 residues. CDR1 is ENHRY and CDR2 is SYGVKD in the germline V gene. V lost 7 bases to trimming and J lost 8 bases, with 15 bases between them. The chain's CDR3 is CAINRQGGDEQFF. The CDR3, as DNA: TGTGCCATCAATCGACAGGGCGGGGATGAGCAGTTCTTC.